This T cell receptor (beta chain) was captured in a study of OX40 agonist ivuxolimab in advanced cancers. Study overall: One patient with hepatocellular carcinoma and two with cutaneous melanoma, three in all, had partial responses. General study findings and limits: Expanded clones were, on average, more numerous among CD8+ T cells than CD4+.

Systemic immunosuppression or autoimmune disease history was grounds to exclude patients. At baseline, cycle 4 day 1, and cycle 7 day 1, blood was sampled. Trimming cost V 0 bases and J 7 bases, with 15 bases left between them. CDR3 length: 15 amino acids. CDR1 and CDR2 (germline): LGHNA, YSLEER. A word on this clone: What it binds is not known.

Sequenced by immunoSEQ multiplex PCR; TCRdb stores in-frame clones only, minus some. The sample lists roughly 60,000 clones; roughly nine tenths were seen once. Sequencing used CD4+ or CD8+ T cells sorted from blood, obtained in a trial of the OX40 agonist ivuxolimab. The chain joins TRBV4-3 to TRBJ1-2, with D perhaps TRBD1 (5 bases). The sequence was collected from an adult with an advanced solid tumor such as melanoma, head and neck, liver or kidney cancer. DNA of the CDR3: TGCGCCAGCAGCCAAGATGGGCAGGGAGGTTTTGGCTACACCTTC. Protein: CASSQDGQGGFGYTF.